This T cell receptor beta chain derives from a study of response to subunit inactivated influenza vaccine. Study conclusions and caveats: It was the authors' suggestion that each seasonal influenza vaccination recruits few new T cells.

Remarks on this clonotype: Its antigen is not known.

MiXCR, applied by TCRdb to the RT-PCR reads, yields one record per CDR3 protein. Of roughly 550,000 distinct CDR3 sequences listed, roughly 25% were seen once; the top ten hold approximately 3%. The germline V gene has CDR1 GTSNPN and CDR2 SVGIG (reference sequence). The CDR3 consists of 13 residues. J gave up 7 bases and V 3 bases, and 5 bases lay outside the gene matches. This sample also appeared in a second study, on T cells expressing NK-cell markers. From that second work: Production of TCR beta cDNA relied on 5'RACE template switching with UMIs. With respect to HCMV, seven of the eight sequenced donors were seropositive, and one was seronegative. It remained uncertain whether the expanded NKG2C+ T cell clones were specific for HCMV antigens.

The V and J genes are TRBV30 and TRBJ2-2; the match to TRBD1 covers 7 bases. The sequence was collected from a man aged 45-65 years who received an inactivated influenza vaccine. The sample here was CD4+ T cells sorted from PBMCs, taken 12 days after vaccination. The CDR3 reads CAWRRTGDGELFF. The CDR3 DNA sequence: TGTGCCTGGAGACGGACAGGTGACGGGGAGCTGTTTTTT.